This passage covers 20 T cell receptor beta chains from one sample sequenced in a study of blood T cell repertoires in COVID-19. Profiling relied on immunoSEQ multiplex PCR, and the TCRdb table lists in-frame clones only, not all of them. The repertoire holds around 160,000 clones, with 80% to 85% as singletons. The sequencing sample was made of PBMCs or T cells enriched from blood (not recorded which). The receptors were sampled from a woman aged 60 to 75 who had recovered from COVID-19.

Here the CDR3 DNA reads TGTGCCAGCAGTTTAAGCCCCCCGCCACATTTT. Amino acids: CASSLSPPPHF. The V call is TRBV12-3 or TRBV12-4, the J call TRBJ1-5; no firm D call. The length of the CDR3 is 11 residues. Deletions cut 2 bases from V and 16 bases from J, with 12 bases between.

This clone was seen a single time. The chain joins TRBV6-1 to TRBJ1-5; D is undetermined. Germline values: CDR1 MNHNS, CDR2 SASEGT. Trimming removed 3 bases at V and 0 bases at J, with 3 bases between. CDR3 length equals 13 residues. DNA for the CDR3: TGTGCCAGCAGTGACGGTAGCAATCAGCCCCAGCATTTT. It translates to CASSDGSNQPQHF.

V and J are TRBV19 and TRBJ2-3; the D gene is possibly TRBD2 (5 bases). CDR3 length: 15 amino acids. With 1 base removed from V and 3 bases from J, the gap between germline ends came to 11 bases. Per the germline V gene, CDR1 is LNHDA and CDR2 is SQIVND (reference sequence). The CDR3 sequence: CASSIAPSGTDTQYF. Written as DNA, the CDR3 is TGTGCCAGTAGTATAGCCCCCTCGGGGACAGATACGCAGTATTTT.

This chain links TRBV30 with TRBJ1-2; D ambiguous. CDR1 is GTSNPN and CDR2 is SVGIG in the germline V gene (reference sequence). The ends were cut back, 3 bases at V and 6 bases at J, with 20 bases in the middle. The CDR3 length is 15 residues. The CDR3 DNA sequence: TGTGCCTGGAGCTCCCAACCAGCTAGACTCGATGGCTACACCTTC. This codes for CAWSSQPARLDGYTF.

The chain joins TRBV11-1 to TRBJ2-3, with D possibly matching TRBD2 (6 bases). The CDR3 contains 15 residues. Germline V gene data show CDR1 as SGHAT and CDR2 as FQDESV (reference sequence). The chain's CDR3 is CATAASGGKTDTQYF. The CDR3 coding sequence is TGTGCTACGGCGGCTTCCGGGGGTAAGACAGATACGCAGTATTTT.

This clone has only a few counts. The chain carries TRBV5-1 and TRBJ2-7, with a possible D match to TRBD1 (8 bases). The ends were cut back, 4 bases at V and 3 bases at J, with 20 bases in the middle. This CDR3 has 16 residues. Germline CDR1 reads SGHRS; CDR2 reads YFSETQ. In DNA form, the CDR3 reads TGCGCCAGCAGCGGGGGAGGGACAGGCACATTCTACGAGCAGTACTTC. This gives the protein CASSGGGTGTFYEQYF. The variable domain in full, completed from reference TRBV5-1 and TRBJ2-7, reads KAGVTQTPRYLIKTRGQQVTLSCSPISGHRSVSWYQQTPGQGLQFLFEYFSETQRNKGNFPGRFSGRQFSNSRSEMNVSTLELGDSALYLCASSGGGTGTFYEQYFGPGTRLTVT.

The V call is TRBV14, the J call TRBJ1-6; D is unclear. The CDR3 spans 13 residues. Germline assignment: CDR1 SGHDN and CDR2 FVKESK. V was trimmed by 4 bases and J by 14 bases, leaving 15 bases between them. The CDR3 DNA reads TGTGCCAGCAGCCCCCTGGGCGGGAGGGCCCTCCACTTT. It yields the protein CASSPLGGRALHF. Based on the CDR3 plus reference TRBV14 and TRBJ1-6, the full variable domain is EAGVTQFPSHSVIEKGQTVTLRCDPISGHDNLYWYRRVMGKEIKFLLHFVKESKQDESGMPNNRFLAERTGGTYSTLKVQPAELEDSGVYFCASSPLGGRALHFGNGTRLTVT.

This sequence joins TRBV7-9 and TRBJ2-5; no reliable D call. From germline, CDR1 is SEHNR and CDR2 FQNEAQ (reference sequence). The CDR3 has 12 amino acids. V lost 2 bases and J 5 bases, leaving 6 bases between the germline ends. CDR3 residues: CASSLNMETQYF. CDR3 sequence (DNA): TGTGCCAGCAGCTTAAATATGGAGACCCAGTACTTC.

The chain is built from TRBV2 and TRBJ2-7; 7 nucleotides align to TRBD1. Germline trimming cut 6 bases from V and 7 bases from J; bases unmatched to any gene: 24. Per the germline V gene, CDR1 is SNHLY and CDR2 is FYNNEI. The CDR3 consists of 18 residues. DNA of the CDR3: TGTGCCAGCAGGGACCAAACCTGGACAGGTCTAGTCTCGCGGGAGCAGTACTTC. This sequence encodes CASRDQTWTGLVSREQYF.

This sequence joins TRBV5-1 and TRBJ2-2; 8 bases are shared with TRBD2. Trimming removed 2 bases from V and 3 bases from J; junction bases left unmatched: 0. Germline V gives CDR1 SGHRS, CDR2 YFSETQ. This CDR3 has 14 residues. The CDR3 protein is CASSFGGDTGELFF. The CDR3 DNA sequence: TGCGCCAGCAGCTTCGGGGGGGACACCGGGGAGCTGTTTTTT.

The chain recombines TRBV7-2 with TRBJ2-7; D remains ambiguous. Germline CDR1 and CDR2: SGHTA and FQGNSA. Trimming pared 1 base from V and 0 bases from J, leaving 10 bases between. This CDR3 region has 15 residues. The CDR3 nucleotides are TGTGCCAGCAGCTTAGGGCAGGCCTACTCCTACGAGCAGTACTTC. This codes for CASSLGQAYSYEQYF. Full variable domain (missing parts from reference TRBV7-2 and TRBJ2-7): GAGVSQSPSNKVTEKGKDVELRCDPISGHTALYWYRQSLGQGLEFLIYFQGNSAPDKSGLPSDRFSAERTGGSVSTLTIQRTQQEDSAVYLCASSLGQAYSYEQYFGPGTRLTVT.

The chain has TRBV19 and TRBJ2-1; 10 bases are a match to TRBD2. Germline loops: CDR1 LNHDA, CDR2 SQIVND (reference sequence). V lost 6 bases, J lost 4 bases, and 6 bases stayed unmatched. CDR3 length equals 15 residues. The CDR3 is CASRGTSVSYNEQFF. The CDR3 DNA reads TGTGCCAGTAGGGGGACTAGCGTTTCTTACAATGAGCAGTTCTTC.

The chain couples TRBV2 to TRBJ1-1; D gene unclear. Trimming took off 6 bases at V and 4 bases at J, with 12 bases between the two ends. CDR1 and CDR2 (germline): SNHLY, FYNNEI. This CDR3 region has 13 residues. The CDR3 here is CASRVGGGTEAFF. The CDR3 region has the DNA TGTGCCAGCAGAGTGGGAGGCGGCACTGAAGCTTTCTTT.

The chain carries TRBV5-1 and TRBJ1-2; 12 nucleotides agree with TRBD1. Germline CDR1 and CDR2: SGHRS and YFSETQ. The CDR3 runs 18 residues. The V gene end was trimmed by 0 bases and the J gene end by 0 bases; junction bases not matched to a gene: 6. DNA of the CDR3: TGCGCCAGCAGCTTGGCCCCGGGACAGGGGGCTTCTAACTATGGCTACACCTTC. Its protein product is CASSLAPGQGASNYGYTF.

V is TRBV18 and J is TRBJ1-5; D unresolved. The CDR3 is 13 amino acids. From germline, CDR1 is KGHSH and CDR2 LQKENI. The V end lost 3 bases, the J end lost 6 bases, and 9 bases lay between the germline ends. CDR3 sequence (DNA): TGTGCCAGCTCACCCGGGGAGGGTCAGCCCCAGCATTTT. This encodes CASSPGEGQPQHF.

The rearrangement links TRBV14 to TRBJ1-2; the match to TRBD1 covers 7 bases. Trimming cost V 2 bases and J 6 bases; bases outside gene matches: 6. Looked up from germline, CDR1 is SGHDN and CDR2 is FVKESK. The CDR3 is 14 residues long. The CDR3 spells CASSQLKGGDGYTF. DNA of the CDR3: TGTGCCAGCAGCCAACTCAAAGGGGGCGATGGCTACACCTTC.

The chain couples TRBV5-4 to TRBJ1-3; D is perhaps TRBD1 (6 bases). Trimming pared 3 bases from V and 1 base from J, leaving 8 bases between. The length of the CDR3 is 14 residues. Germline loops: CDR1 SGHNT, CDR2 YYREEE (reference sequence). The CDR3 loop reads CASSSQGSGNTIYF. In DNA form, the CDR3 reads TGTGCCAGCAGCTCACAGGGTTCTGGAAACACCATATATTTT.

The CDR3, as DNA: TGTGCCAGCACGCGGGGGGCATCTACAGATACGCAGTATTTT. Its translation: CASTRGASTDTQYF. The V and J genes are TRBV7-9 and TRBJ2-3; 8 bases match TRBD2. Germline lookup yields CDR1 SEHNR and CDR2 FQNEAQ (reference sequence). The V and J ends lost 7 bases and 3 bases, in that order; junction bases with no gene match: 6. This CDR3 comprises 14 residues.

This chain uses TRBV10-3 with TRBJ1-2; D uncertain. The CDR3 is 15 residues long. V was shortened by 4 bases and J by 0 bases, with 12 bases between the two germline ends. Germline V gene data show CDR1 as ENHRY and CDR2 as SYGVKD. DNA for the CDR3: TGTGCCATCAGTGGTGGGAGCGCAGCTAACTATGGCTACACCTTC. Amino acids: CAISGGSAANYGYTF.

The V gene is TRBV5-1, the J gene TRBJ2-1, with 8 bases fitting TRBD2. CDR1 and CDR2 (germline): SGHRS, YFSETQ. This CDR3 region has 12 residues. Trimming cost V 2 bases and J 10 bases; bases outside gene matches: 2. The DNA for the CDR3 is TGCGCCAGCAGCTTTAGCGGGAACGAGCAGTTCTTC. Translated, it gives CASSFSGNEQFF.